This TCR beta chain was identified during a study of blood T cell repertoires in COVID-19. Source study methods: Nucleated cell number was recorded as an estimate derived from reference gene primer amplification. Libraries were prepared by immunoSEQ multiplex PCR; TCRdb keeps only in-frame clonotypes and omits some of them. For V, J and clone size, that table is used; D and trimming come from the DNA. The table includes 17,000 or so clones, about nine tenths detected once. V was trimmed by 0 bases and J by 4 bases, leaving 13 bases between them. CDR1 SGDLS and CDR2 YYNGEE come from the germline V gene. The CDR3 is made up of 15 amino acids.

The sequence was obtained from a human donor in a cohort sampled during active COVID-19. V and J are TRBV9 and TRBJ1-1; D remains unclear. Sequencing used peripheral blood. In nucleotides, the CDR3 is TGTGCCAGCAGCGTAGCTAGGGTAGGGAGCACTGAAGCTTTCTTT. Translating gives CASSVARVGSTEAFF.